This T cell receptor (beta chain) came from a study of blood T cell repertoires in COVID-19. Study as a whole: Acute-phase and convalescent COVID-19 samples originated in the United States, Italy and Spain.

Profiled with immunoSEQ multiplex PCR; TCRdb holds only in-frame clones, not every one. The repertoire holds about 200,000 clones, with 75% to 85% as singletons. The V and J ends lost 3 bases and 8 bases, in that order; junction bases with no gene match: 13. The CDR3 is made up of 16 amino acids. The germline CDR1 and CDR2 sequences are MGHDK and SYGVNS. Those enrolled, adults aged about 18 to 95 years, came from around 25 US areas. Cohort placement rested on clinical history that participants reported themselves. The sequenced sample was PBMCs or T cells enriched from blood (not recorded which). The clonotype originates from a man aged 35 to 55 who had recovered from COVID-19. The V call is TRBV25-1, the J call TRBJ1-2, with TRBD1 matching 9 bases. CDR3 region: CASSDLGQGRSKGYTF. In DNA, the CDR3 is TGTGCCAGCAGTGATTTGGGACAGGGTAGGAGTAAAGGCTACACCTTC.